This T cell receptor beta chain was sequenced in a study of low-dose radiotherapy and immunotherapy resistance in tumors. Study-level background: Cohort 2 patients were irradiated with 1 Gy every two weeks, reaching 13 Gy over 26 weeks.

With TRAV- and TRBV-specific primers, first-strand cDNA was made, covering the alpha and beta chains. Both a constant-region primer and a V-primer adapter served to amplify TCRs across 15 to 20 PCR cycles. With in vitro transcription, the isolated mRNA was amplified. TCRdb analysed the reads with MiXCR anew, one entry per CDR3 protein. Found here are about 12,000 distinct CDR3 sequences, under 85% of them singletons; the top ten hold around 3.7%. The germline V gene has CDR1 DFQATT and CDR2 SNEGSKA (reference sequence). CDR3 length: 14 residues. V lost 1 base, J lost 4 bases, and 7 bases stayed unmatched. Nivolumab, ipilimumab, aspirin, low-dose cyclophosphamide and low-dose radiotherapy were all administered to the donors. Eligibility criteria specified advanced solid malignancies devoid of tumor-infiltrating lymphocytes.

This clonotype was obtained from a human donor with advanced metastatic prostate, ovarian, gallbladder or colorectal cancer (not recorded which). This table probably holds off-target reads from a library built for another chain. The chain recombines TRBV20-1 with TRBJ2-7, with 7 bases fitting TRBD2. The CDR3 loop reads CSARGGRGTYEQYF. CDR3 in DNA: TGCAGTGCTAGAGGCGGGAGAGGGACTTACGAGCAGTACTTC.